These T cell receptor beta chains were read from a single sample in a study of T-cell reconstitution after alpha-beta-depleted transplantation in children. TCRdb re-analysed the PCR reads in MiXCR, keeping a single row per CDR3 protein. The data contain 500,000 to 650,000 distinct CDR3 sequences, 13% of them seen just once; the ten biggest clones take up approximately 2%. The sample was PBMCs, mostly from graft donor cells, taken 360 days after TCRalphabeta/CD19-depleted stem cell transplant. The receptors were gathered from a male patient aged 10 to 17 who had a stem cell transplant for acute myeloid leukemia, so the T cells may come from the graft donor. Both conserved end residues are part of each CDR3. The order of the fields is D gene, J gene, V gene, clone size, CDR3 protein, CDR3 DNA. A D gene is named only where the DNA matches it firmly. Only part of the rows carry a size: once, few, many, or a class if the clone is expanded.

- | TRBJ1-1 | TRBV7-2 | - | CASSTQILSPEFF | TGTGCCAGCAGCACCCAGATCTTATCCCCAGAATTCTTT
TRBD1 | TRBJ2-7 | TRBV12-3/TRBV12-4 | few | CASSFRRGQELYEQYF | TGTGCCAGCAGTTTCCGGAGGGGACAGGAGTTGTACGAGCAGTACTTC
- | TRBJ2-1 | TRBV5-1 | - | CASSHEGYNEQFF | TGCGCCAGCAGCCATGAGGGGTACAATGAGCAGTTCTTC
TRBD1 | TRBJ2-3 | TRBV19 | - | CASRHRGSTDTQYF | TGTGCCAGTAGACACAGGGGAAGCACAGATACGCAGTATTTT
- | TRBJ2-1 | TRBV20-1 | - | CSARDIGLTYNEQFF | TGCAGTGCTAGAGATATAGGTTTAACCTACAATGAGCAGTTCTTC
- | TRBJ2-7 | TRBV7-2 | - | CASSIRTTHEQYF | TGTGCCAGCAGCATACGGACAACCCACGAGCAGTACTTC
TRBD2 | TRBJ2-1 | TRBV28 | - | CASSLWLAGGRSSYNEQFF | TGTGCCAGCAGTTTATGGCTAGCGGGAGGACGAAGCTCCTACAATGAGCAGTTCTTC
- | TRBJ2-7 | TRBV29-1 | - | CSVETVGIEQYF | TGCAGCGTGGAGACAGTCGGTATAGAGCAGTACTTC
TRBD2 | TRBJ2-7 | TRBV12-3/TRBV12-4 | few | CASSRPKTSGGEQYF | TGTGCCAGCAGCCGCCCTAAGACTAGCGGGGGCGAGCAGTACTTC
- | TRBJ2-3 | TRBV7-9 | few | CASSLLGSLLLTQYF | TGTGCCAGCAGTCTGTTGGGATCCCTTCTTTTAACGCAGTATTTT
TRBD2 | TRBJ2-1 | TRBV7-2 | few | CASSVAGLAGANEQFF | TGTGCCAGCAGCGTAGCGGGACTAGCGGGTGCAAATGAGCAGTTCTTC
- | TRBJ2-2 | TRBV6-2/TRBV6-3 | - | CASSYQGGHNTGELFF | TGTGCCAGCAGTTACCAAGGTGGACACAACACCGGGGAGCTGTTTTTT
TRBD1 | TRBJ1-1 | TRBV7-6 | - | CASSLTQGENTEAFF | TGTGCCAGCAGCTTAACACAGGGGGAGAACACTGAAGCTTTCTTT
TRBD2 | TRBJ2-3 | TRBV4-2 | - | CASSQPRGESSTDTQYF | TGTGCCAGCAGCCAACCGCGGGGGGAATCTAGCACAGATACGCAGTATTTT